The present TCR beta chain was sequenced within a study of stem cell transplantation in POMP-related autoinflammatory disease. In the study overall: Before transplant: CD4+ naive skewing, low CD8+ proportions, reduced cytokine secretion.

CDR3 length equals 13 residues. Germline V CDR1 and CDR2: SNHLY, FYNNEI. With 9 bases removed from V and 0 bases from J, the gap between germline ends came to 11 bases. This clone turned up a few times. Data came from immunoSEQ multiplex PCR; TCRdb stores just in-frame clones and leaves some out. In the table there are more than 20,000 clones, around four fifths of which are singletons. The receptor was isolated from a human donor with POMP-related autoinflammation and immune dysregulation (PRAID). J is TRBJ1-1 and V is TRBV2, with D uncertain. The sample in question was CD4+ T cells from PBMCs, obtained before stem cell transplantation. The CDR3 region has the DNA TGTGCCAGGAGCTTAACGTTGAACACTGAAGCTTTCTTT. Translation gives CARSLTLNTEAFF.